The 25 T cell receptor beta chains below were found in one sample sequenced in a study of T cells after yellow fever vaccination. Each CDR3 protein is one row after TCRdb ran MiXCR on the 5' RACE reads. Altogether more than 350,000 distinct CDR3 sequences are present, around a tenth being singletons, with the ten largest covering around 18%. This sample comprised PBMCs, obtained on the day of the first yellow fever vaccination. The receptors were gathered from a man between 18 and 29 years old who received the YFV17D yellow fever vaccine.

This clonotype has only a few counts. The CDR3 coding sequence is TGTGCCAGCATCCACGCGGCGGCCGGAAACACCATATATTTT. It specifies CASIHAAAGNTIYF. The rearrangement links TRBV6-1 to TRBJ1-3; D gene ambiguous. The V and J ends lost 7 bases and 4 bases respectively, with 14 bases between them. Per the germline V gene, CDR1 is MNHNS and CDR2 is SASEGT. The CDR3 totals 14 residues.

V gene TRBV27 combines with J gene TRBJ2-1; 8 nucleotides line up with TRBD1. Unmatched junction bases numbered 15, after V lost 4 bases and J lost 7 bases. From germline, CDR1 is MNHEY and CDR2 SMNVEV (reference sequence). This CDR3 region has 17 residues. The CDR3: CASSSLAGGSHRNEQFF. The CDR3 DNA follows: TGTGCCAGCAGTTCCCTCGCAGGGGGCTCTCACAGAAATGAGCAGTTCTTC.

Written as DNA, the CDR3 is TGCGCCAGCAGTGAGTCGGGGGCGGGGAATGAGCAGTTCTTC. It codes for CASSESGAGNEQFF. The chain links TRBV10-1 to TRBJ2-1; D is perhaps TRBD1 or TRBD2 (6 bases each). V lost 0 bases and J lost 7, with 10 bases in between. The germline CDR1 and CDR2 sequences are WNHNN and SYGVQD (reference sequence). The CDR3 has 14 residues.

The chain links TRBV19 to TRBJ2-5, with TRBD2 matching over 7 bases. CDR1 and CDR2 from the germline V gene are LNHDA and SQIVND (reference sequence). The trim removed 3 bases at V and 2 bases at J, leaving 3 bases unmatched. The CDR3 consists of 14 residues. In DNA form, the CDR3 reads TGTGCCAGTAGTATGCGGGGGTCGCAAGAGACCCAGTACTTC. Translating gives CASSMRGSQETQYF.

This clonotype showed up just a few times. The chain couples TRBV20-1 to TRBJ2-7; 12 bases agree with TRBD2. CDR1 DFQATT and CDR2 SNEGSKA come from the germline V gene (reference sequence). The junction had 10 bases not matched to a gene; V was cut back by 3 bases and J by 7 bases. This CDR3 comprises 15 residues. This CDR3 is CSASAASGGVYEQYF. The DNA for the CDR3 is TGCAGTGCTAGCGCGGCTAGCGGGGGGGTGTATGAGCAGTACTTC.

The chain links TRBV7-2 to TRBJ2-5; 8 nucleotides align to TRBD2. Germline CDR1 reads SGHTA; CDR2 reads FQGNSA. V trimming: 4 bases; J trimming: 4 bases; junction bases outside the gene matches: 8. The CDR3 totals 15 residues. The CDR3 coding sequence is TGTGCCAGCAGCTATAAACGGGGGGGCGCAGAGACCCAGTACTTC. Protein product: CASSYKRGGAETQYF. The variable domain in full, with the rest retrieved from reference TRBV7-2 and TRBJ2-5, is GAGVSQSPSNKVTEKGKDVELRCDPISGHTALYWYRQSLGQGLEFLIYFQGNSAPDKSGLPSDRFSAERTGGSVSTLTIQRTQQEDSAVYLCASSYKRGGAETQYFGPGTRLLVL.

This clonotype was recorded a few times. The V call is TRBV27, the J call TRBJ1-5; D unclear. In germline, CDR1 is MNHEY, CDR2 SMNVEV (reference sequence). Trimming took 8 bases from V and 3 from J, leaving 11 bases between them. The CDR3 has 13 amino acids. CDR3 in DNA: TGTGCCAGCGGCCACACGATCAATCAGCCCCAGCATTTT. Translated, it gives CASGHTINQPQHF.

The CDR3 loop reads CASSFHRLSDTQYF. The CDR3, as DNA: TGTGCCAGCAGCTTTCACCGACTCTCAGATACGCAGTATTTT. This chain links TRBV5-6 with TRBJ2-3, with D uncertain. The CDR3 has 14 residues. The V and J ends lost 2 bases and 4 bases respectively, with 11 bases between them. Germline V gives CDR1 SGHDT, CDR2 YYEEEE.

The rearrangement joins TRBV11-2 to TRBJ2-3; a possible D gene is TRBD2 (6 bases). The V end was cut by 2 bases, the J end by 2 bases, with 20 bases between. This CDR3 region has 18 residues. Germline lookup yields CDR1 SGHAT and CDR2 FQNNGV. The CDR3 here is CASSLQVAARDSTDTQYF. CDR3 in DNA: TGTGCCAGCAGCTTACAGGTAGCGGCCAGGGATTCCACAGATACGCAGTATTTT.

The chain is built from TRBV10-1 and TRBJ1-1, with D unresolved. Trimming pared 6 bases from V and 4 bases from J, leaving 15 bases between. CDR1 WNHNN and CDR2 SYGVQD come from the germline V gene (reference sequence). The CDR3 is 14 amino acids. The DNA for the CDR3 is TGCGCCAGCAGCCCGCAAGGTTTCGGCACTGAAGCTTTCTTT. This sequence encodes CASSPQGFGTEAFF.

The V and J genes are TRBV16 and TRBJ1-5, with D unresolved. Trimming cost V 1 base and J 0 bases, with 7 bases left between them. This CDR3 contains 15 residues. The germline V gene encodes CDR1 KGHSY and CDR2 FQNENV. This chain's CDR3 is CASSQLATSNQPQHF. As DNA, the CDR3 is TGTGCCAGCAGCCAATTGGCGACTAGCAATCAGCCCCAGCATTTT.

Written as DNA, the CDR3 is TGTGCCAGCAGCTTAGCGGCAAACAGAGAAGCCAAAAACATTCAGTACTTC. Translated: CASSLAANREAKNIQYF. The gene calls are TRBV7-8 and TRBJ2-4, with D unresolved. V was trimmed by 0 bases and J by 0 bases, leaving 12 bases between them. The length of the CDR3 is 17 residues. Germline V gives CDR1 SGHVS, CDR2 FQNEAQ.

The chain has TRBV29-1 and TRBJ2-3; D is undetermined. The CDR3 consists of 14 residues. Trimming took 5 bases from V and 3 from J, leaving 15 bases between them. CDR1 is SQVTM and CDR2 is ANQGSEA in the germline V gene. CDR3 in amino acids: CSVRHGFGTDTQYF. DNA for the CDR3: TGCAGCGTTCGGCACGGGTTTGGGACAGATACGCAGTATTTT.

The V gene is TRBV2, the J gene TRBJ2-1; TRBD2 matches 11 bases. Unmatched junction bases numbered 21, after V lost 2 bases and J lost 15 bases. From germline, CDR1 is SNHLY and CDR2 FYNNEI. The CDR3 is 18 residues long. Here the CDR3 DNA reads TGTGCCAGCAGTGAACCATCTGGGCTAGCGGGGGGTTTTGATAGTCCGTTCTTC. The encoded protein is CASSEPSGLAGGFDSPFF.

This chain uses TRBV29-1 with TRBJ2-3; the D gene is possibly TRBD1 (5 bases). The CDR3 runs to 15 residues. Per the germline V gene, CDR1 is SQVTM and CDR2 is ANQGSEA. With 0 bases removed from V and 1 base from J, the gap between germline ends came to 11 bases. The CDR3 here is CSVEDLRVGTDTQYF. The CDR3 nucleotides are TGCAGCGTTGAAGATCTCAGGGTCGGCACAGATACGCAGTATTTT.

The chain combines TRBV9 with TRBJ1-5, with 7 nucleotides matching TRBD1. This CDR3 is 14 amino acids long. CDR1 and CDR2 (germline): SGDLS, YYNGEE. Trimming at V came to 3 bases and at J to 2 bases, leaving 2 bases not matched to a gene. The CDR3 DNA is TGTGCCAGCAGCGCCGACAGGGGCAATCAGCCCCAGCATTTT. Protein product: CASSADRGNQPQHF.

The chain recombines TRBV7-9 with TRBJ2-2, with 7 bases that match TRBD1. This CDR3 is built from 17 residues. Trimming at V came to 1 base and at J to 1 base, leaving 6 bases not matched to a gene. The germline CDR1 and CDR2 sequences are SEHNR and FQNEAQ (reference sequence). The CDR3 here is CASSLVRTGVNTGELFF. The DNA for the CDR3 is TGTGCCAGCAGCTTAGTCCGGACAGGCGTGAACACCGGGGAGCTGTTTTTT.

The sample holds a few counts of this clonotype. This rearrangement joins TRBV27 to TRBJ2-3; 10 bases are shared with TRBD2. Losses at the gene ends were 5 bases for V and 8 bases for J; bases not matched to a gene: 10. The CDR3 contains 15 residues. Germline CDR1 and CDR2: MNHEY and SMNVEV (reference sequence). The chain's CDR3 is CASSLRLAGPSTQYF. CDR3 bases: TGTGCCAGCAGTCTACGACTAGCGGGCCCCAGTACGCAGTATTTT.

This chain joins TRBV29-1 and TRBJ1-1; tentatively, D is TRBD1 (5 bases). This CDR3 contains 11 residues. V lost 8 bases and J 4 bases, leaving 11 bases between the germline ends. Germline-derived CDR1 and CDR2 are SQVTM and ANQGSEA. CDR3 amino acids: CSSGEGTEAFF. CDR3 nucleotide sequence: TGCAGCTCGGGGGAGGGCACTGAAGCTTTCTTT.

V usage is TRBV9 and J usage is TRBJ1-5, with no clear D. Per germline, CDR1 SGDLS and CDR2 YYNGEE. CDR3 length equals 14 residues. The germline V and J ends were trimmed by 0 bases and 2 bases, with 6 bases remaining between them. The CDR3 loop reads CASSVGNRNQPQHF. The CDR3 DNA follows: TGTGCCAGCAGCGTAGGCAACCGCAATCAGCCCCAGCATTTT.

This clonotype was counted between two and nine times. This chain uses TRBV4-3 with TRBJ2-1; TRBD2 aligns across 7 bases. Germline-derived CDR1 and CDR2 are LGHNA and YSLEER. V lost 0 bases to trimming and J lost 6 bases; unmatched junction nucleotides: 5. This CDR3 region has 15 residues. The CDR3 loop reads CASSQETSWSNEQFF. In DNA form, the CDR3 reads TGCGCCAGCAGCCAAGAGACTAGCTGGAGCAATGAGCAGTTCTTC.

This clonotype was recorded a few times. V usage is TRBV12-3 or TRBV12-4 and J usage is TRBJ2-3; D might be TRBD1 or TRBD2, each matching 5 bases. The CDR3 is 15 amino acids. V was pared by 6 bases and J by 1 base, with 14 bases between. CDR3 loop: CASSPGMRGTDTQYF. The CDR3 DNA reads TGTGCCAGCAGCCCAGGGATGAGGGGCACAGATACGCAGTATTTT.

This clonotype has just a few counts. CDR3 nucleotide sequence: TGTGCCAGCAGCTTAAATCAGGGGAGGTTGACTTTCTTT. Translating it yields CASSLNQGRLTFF. This chain links TRBV7-9 with TRBJ1-1, with D perhaps matching TRBD1 (6 bases). Germline V gives CDR1 SEHNR, CDR2 FQNEAQ (reference sequence). This CDR3 spans 13 amino acids. Trimming cost V 2 bases and J 12 bases, with 16 bases left between them.

The chain employs TRBV6-1 and TRBJ1-5, with D unclear. V shed 4 bases and J shed 9 bases, with 13 bases lying between them. The CDR3 covers 13 residues. Germline V gives CDR1 MNHNS, CDR2 SASEGT. The CDR3 DNA is TGTGCCAGCAGTGCCTCCCTAGCTATGCCCCAGCATTTT. Amino acids: CASSASLAMPQHF.

This clonotype was seen a few times. The chain combines TRBV12-3 or TRBV12-4 with TRBJ1-2, with D possibly being TRBD1 (5 bases). The V and J ends lost 5 bases and 8 bases respectively, with 33 bases between them. The CDR3 consists of 19 residues. The CDR3 sequence: CASSRQLRLGGGVPLGYTF. CDR3 nucleotide sequence: TGTGCCAGCAGTCGCCAACTTCGTCTGGGGGGAGGGGTTCCGCTAGGCTACACCTTC.